The clone carrying this T cell receptor beta chain was counted many times. Antigen unknown. The germline V gene encodes CDR1 SQVTM and CDR2 ANQGSEA. The CDR3 is made up of 12 amino acids. Trimming took off 6 bases at V and 6 bases at J, with 15 bases between the two ends. The library was made from cDNA and included unique molecular identifiers. Once about 0.9 to 11 million T cells were used, hundreds of thousands of cDNA molecules resulted. TCRdb itself ran the PCR reads through MiXCR, one entry per CDR3 protein. The sample has about 260,000 distinct CDR3 sequences; roughly a third are singletons. This specimen comes from a study of post-analysis software for immune sequencing data. As for the study in general: The cohort encompassed relapsing-remitting, secondary progressive and progressive-relapsing multiple sclerosis disease courses. General study findings and limits: When the samples were clustered directly with F measure, those that had been prepared in the same batch showed strong co-clustering. Normalized Chao1 diversity in multiple sclerosis patients fell significantly below that of controls. The five TRBV segments detected at higher frequency in patients than in controls included TRBV5-6, TRBV5-1 and TRBV20-1.

This rearrangement joins TRBV29-1 to TRBJ2-7, with D perhaps matching TRBD2 (5 bases). The receptor was derived from a girl between 5 and 17 years old with multiple sclerosis. Sequencing was done on a sample of blood. The DNA for the CDR3 is TGCAGCGTCGAGGCGGGTGCGGGCGAGCAGTACTTC. It encodes CSVEAGAGEQYF.